This record concerns one T cell receptor beta chain sequence. Sequenced by immunoSEQ multiplex PCR; TCRdb stores in-frame clones only, minus some. The table lists about 76,000 clones, roughly 85% of them singletons. This record belongs to a study of blood T cell repertoires in COVID-19. The CDR3 consists of 14 residues. Germline-derived CDR1 and CDR2 are SGHAT and FQNNGV. The V gene end was trimmed by 5 bases and the J gene end by 6 bases; junction bases not matched to a gene: 8. Patients at the Seattle site were enrolled during active infection and followed longitudinally. Material: peripheral blood. The receptor was derived from a man between 60 and 75 years old with COVID-19, enrolled during active disease. The chain joins TRBV11-2 to TRBJ2-7, with TRBD1 identical over 9 bases. The CDR3 coding sequence is TGTGCCAGCAGCCAATGGGGACAGGGATCCGAGCAGTACTTC. This encodes CASSQWGQGSEQYF. The complete variable domain, with remaining parts taken from reference TRBV11-2 and TRBJ2-7, reads EAGVAQSPRYKIIEKRQSVAFWCNPISGHATLYWYQQILGQGPKLLIQFQNNGVVDDSQLPKDRFSAERLKGVDSTLKIQPAKLEDSAVYLCASSQWGQGSEQYFGPGTRLTVT.